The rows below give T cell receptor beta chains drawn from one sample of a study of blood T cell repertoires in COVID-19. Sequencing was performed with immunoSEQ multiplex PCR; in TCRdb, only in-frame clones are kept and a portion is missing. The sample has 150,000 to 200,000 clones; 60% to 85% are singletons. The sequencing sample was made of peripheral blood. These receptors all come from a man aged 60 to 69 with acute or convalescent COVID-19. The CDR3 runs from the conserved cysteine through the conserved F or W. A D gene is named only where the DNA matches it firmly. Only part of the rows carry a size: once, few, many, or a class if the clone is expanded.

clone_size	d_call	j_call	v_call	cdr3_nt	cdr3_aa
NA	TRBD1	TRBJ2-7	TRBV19	TGTGCCAGTAGATCAACAGGGGCGATGGAGCAGTACTTC	CASRSTGAMEQYF
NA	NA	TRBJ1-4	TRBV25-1	TGTGCCAGCAGTGAAAGGGGCCCGTACGAAAAACTGTTTTTT	CASSERGPYEKLFF
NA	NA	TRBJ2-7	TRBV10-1	TGCGCCAGCAGTGAGCAGGGCTCCTACGAGCAGTACTTC	CASSEQGSYEQYF
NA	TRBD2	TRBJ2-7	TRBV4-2	TGTGCCAGCAGCCAAGAGGGGAGGGTCTCCTACGAGCAGTACTTC	CASSQEGRVSYEQYF
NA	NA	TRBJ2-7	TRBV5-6	TGTGCCAGCAGCCGAAAGGACGGGGACTACGAGCAGTACTTC	CASSRKDGDYEQYF
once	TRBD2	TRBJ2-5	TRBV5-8	TGTGCCAGCAGCTTGAGCGGGACGGTACAAGAGACCCAGTACTTC	CASSLSGTVQETQYF
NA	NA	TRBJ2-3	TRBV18	TGTGCCAGCTCACCACCAACTTCCCTTCGCACAGATACGCAGTATTTT	CASSPPTSLRTDTQYF
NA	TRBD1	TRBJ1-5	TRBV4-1	TGCGCCAGCAGCCATCAGACAGGGGTAGATCAGCCCCAGCATTTT	CASSHQTGVDQPQHF
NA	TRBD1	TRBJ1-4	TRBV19	TGTGCCAGTAAGGAACAGGGGGCAGGAAAACTGTTTTTT	CASKEQGAGKLFF
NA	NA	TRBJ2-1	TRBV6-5	TGTGCCAGCAGTCTAAGAGGCTCCTACAATGAGCAGTTCTTC	CASSLRGSYNEQFF
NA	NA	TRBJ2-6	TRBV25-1	TGTGCCAGCAGCATGACGGCAGGCTCTGGGGCCAACGTCCTGACTTTC	CASSMTAGSGANVLTF
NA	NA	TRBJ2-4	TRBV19	TGTGCCAGTAGTATGTGGAGTTCTAGCGCCAAAAACATTCAGTACTTC	CASSMWSSSAKNIQYF
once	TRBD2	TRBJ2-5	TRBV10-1	TGCGCCAGCAGTGAAACTAGCGGGCTACTCCAAGAGACCCAGTACTTC	CASSETSGLLQETQYF
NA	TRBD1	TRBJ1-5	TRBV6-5	TGTGCCAGCAGCACAGGGGCCCTAGGGCCCCAGCATTTT	CASSTGALGPQHF
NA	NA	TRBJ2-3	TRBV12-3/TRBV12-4	TGTGCCAGCAAAGCCGGTAGCACAGATACGCAGTATTTT	CASKAGSTDTQYF
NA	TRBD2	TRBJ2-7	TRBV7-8	TGTGCCAGCAGCCTTAGCGGGGGGGCATACGAGCAGTACTTC	CASSLSGGAYEQYF
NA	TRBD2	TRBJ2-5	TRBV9	TGTGCCAGCAGCGTAGGACTAGCGGGGGGGCCTGAGGGGAAGACCCAGTACTTC	CASSVGLAGGPEGKTQYF
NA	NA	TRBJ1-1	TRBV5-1	TGCGCCAGCAGCCTAAGACAGGACGGGACTGAAGCTTTCTTT	CASSLRQDGTEAFF
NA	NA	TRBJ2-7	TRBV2	TGTGCCAGCAGTGAAGAGGGGCTCACCGCAGACGAGCAGTACTTC	CASSEEGLTADEQYF
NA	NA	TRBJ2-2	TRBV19	TGTGCCAGTAGTACGAGGACAGTCTCCGCGAACACCGGGGAGCTGTTTTTT	CASSTRTVSANTGELFF
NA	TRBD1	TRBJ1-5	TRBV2	TGTGCCAGCAGTGAGGACAGGGGGTCAATGCCCCAGCATTTT	CASSEDRGSMPQHF
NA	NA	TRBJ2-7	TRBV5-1	TGCGCCAGCAGCCAACTGACGGGGACCTACGAGCAGTACTTC	CASSQLTGTYEQYF
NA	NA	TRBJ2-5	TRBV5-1	TGCGCCAGCAGTTACAGGGCGTCAGAGACCCAGTACTTC	CASSYRASETQYF
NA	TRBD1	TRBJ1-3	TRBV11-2	TGTGCCAGCAGCTTAGCCGCAGGGGGCTCACGTATGGGAAACACCATATATTTT	CASSLAAGGSRMGNTIYF
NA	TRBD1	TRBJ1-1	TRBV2	TGTGCCAGCAGTGATCGAGGGACAGGGGACACTGAAGCTTTCTTT	CASSDRGTGDTEAFF
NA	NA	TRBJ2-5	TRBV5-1	TGCGCCAGCAGCTTGATGACAGGTGGAAAACAAGAGACCCAGTACTTC	CASSLMTGGKQETQYF
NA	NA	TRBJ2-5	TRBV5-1	TGCGCCAGCAGCTCCCCCGGGACAAGAGAGACCCAGTACTTC	CASSSPGTRETQYF
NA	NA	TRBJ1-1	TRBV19	TGTGCCAGTAGTATCGGGCAGGGGAGGAACACTGAAGCTTTCTTT	CASSIGQGRNTEAFF
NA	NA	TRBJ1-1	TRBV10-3	TGTGCCATCATCGGGGACTCGAACACTGAAGCTTTCTTT	CAIIGDSNTEAFF
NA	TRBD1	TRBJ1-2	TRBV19	TGTGCCAGTAGTCTTGAACCGGGACAGAACTATGGCTACACCTTC	CASSLEPGQNYGYTF
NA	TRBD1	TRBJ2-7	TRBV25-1	TGTGCCAGCAGTAAACAGGGGGCTGTTGGAGAGCAGTACTTC	CASSKQGAVGEQYF
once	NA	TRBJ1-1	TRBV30	TGTGCCTGGAAGTTCACACCGAACACTGAAGCTTTCTTT	CAWKFTPNTEAFF
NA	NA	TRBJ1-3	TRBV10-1	TGCGCCAGCAGTGAGTCAGGACTGACTGGAAACACCATATATTTT	CASSESGLTGNTIYF
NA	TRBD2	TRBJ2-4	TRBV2	TGTGCCAGCGGGGGGGGTAGGGCTCTAGCCAAAAACATTCAGTACTTC	CASGGGRALAKNIQYF
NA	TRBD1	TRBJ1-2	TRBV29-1	TGCAGCGTTGTCGTAGCAGGGGGAGGCGATGGCTACACCTTC	CSVVVAGGGDGYTF
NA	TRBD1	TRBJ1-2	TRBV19	TGTGCCAGTAGTATGGGACAGGGGAAATATGGCTACACCTTC	CASSMGQGKYGYTF
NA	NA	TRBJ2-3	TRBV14	TGTGCCAGCAGCCAAGATACCGGGTTATGGTTCGATACGCAGTATTTT	CASSQDTGLWFDTQYF
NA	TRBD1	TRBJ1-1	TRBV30	TGTGCCTGGAGTCCGCTGACAGGGTATACGATGAACACTGAAGCTTTCTTT	CAWSPLTGYTMNTEAFF
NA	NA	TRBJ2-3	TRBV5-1	TGCGCCAGCAGCCGACTCCTCACAGATACGCAGTATTTT	CASSRLLTDTQYF
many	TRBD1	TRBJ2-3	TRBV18	TGTGCCAGCTCACCACCGGACAGGCTCAGCACAGATACGCAGTATTTT	CASSPPDRLSTDTQYF
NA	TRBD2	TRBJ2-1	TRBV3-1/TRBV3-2	TGTGCCAGCAGCCAAGATTTAACGGGGGGGCGAAATGAGCAGTTCTTC	CASSQDLTGGRNEQFF
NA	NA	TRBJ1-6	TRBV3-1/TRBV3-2	TGTGCCAGCAGCCAATGGACAGTCAATTCACCCCTCCACTTT	CASSQWTVNSPLHF
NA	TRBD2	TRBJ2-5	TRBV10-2	TGCGCCAGCGACTCCGGGACTAGTGAAGAGACCCAGTACTTC	CASDSGTSEETQYF
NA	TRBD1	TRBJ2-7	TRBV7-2	TGTGCCAGCAGCCACCCGACAGGGGTGGGCTACGAGCAGTACTTC	CASSHPTGVGYEQYF
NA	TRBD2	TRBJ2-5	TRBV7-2	TGTGCCAGCAGCTTAGGGTCTAGCGGGGGACAAGAGACCCAGTACTTC	CASSLGSSGGQETQYF
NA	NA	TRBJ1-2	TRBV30	TGTGCCTGGTCGCCCGGACAGTACAACTATGGCTACACCTTC	CAWSPGQYNYGYTF
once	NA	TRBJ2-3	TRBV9	TGTGCCAGCAGCGTAGTCGGGGATACGCAGTATTTT	CASSVVGDTQYF